This T cell receptor beta chain was captured in a study of cytomegalovirus exposure and HLA in healthy donors. Study at large: The 100 to 150 validation repertoires and the roughly 670 first-cohort repertoires shared a platform, a later analysis reported.

CDR1 is MNHNS and CDR2 is SASEGT in the germline V gene. The CDR3 is 14 residues long. J lost 9 bases, V lost 8 bases, and 16 bases had no gene match. Using immunoSEQ multiplex PCR, the repertoire was profiled, and TCRdb retains in-frame clones only, with some absent. The sample holds approximately 130,000 clones, about 90% seen once. Concerning this clone: The antigen remains unidentified.

Study conclusions and caveats: The study labeled under 200 TCR beta chains cytomegalovirus-associated. TCR sequences were mostly rare, though some public TCRs occurred in many donors. The tendency of first-cohort TCR clusters to co-occur in the approximately 110 validation repertoires was the finding of a later analysis.

The TCR comes from a woman aged 18-29 years in good health and CMV-seronegative. The rearrangement uses TRBV6-1 and TRBJ2-7, with 7 bases that match TRBD1. Sequenced input: PBMCs. CDR3 DNA sequence: TGTGCCAGCCTCCCAGGGACAGTCTCATTGGGGCAGTACTTC. Translation: CASLPGTVSLGQYF.